These 27 T cell receptor beta chains share one sample of origin, sequenced in a study of radiotherapy plus CTLA-4 blockade in lung cancer. Only in-frame clones appear in the TCRdb table, and some are missing; sequencing was by immunoSEQ multiplex PCR. The sample holds around 70,000 clones, around four fifths seen once. Sequences were derived from peripheral blood, sampled from a patient treated with radiotherapy plus ipilimumab. These receptors all come from a human donor with non-small cell lung cancer who had a partial response to radiotherapy plus ipilimumab.

The J gene is TRBJ2-7, the V gene TRBV29-1, with D possibly matching TRBD1 (6 bases). Germline lookup yields CDR1 SQVTM and CDR2 ANQGSEA. V was pared by 6 bases and J by 5 bases, with 8 bases between. The CDR3 contains 10 residues. The CDR3 is CSVGADEQYF. The CDR3 DNA sequence: TGCAGCGTGGGGGCAGACGAGCAGTACTTC.

The chain joins TRBV6-4 to TRBJ1-2, with D tentatively TRBD1 (5 bases). Germline V gene lookup returns CDR1 MRHNA and CDR2 SNTAGT. The CDR3 sequence is 9 residues long. The CDR3 coding sequence is TGTGCGGGGAGGGGCGGCTACACCTTC. Protein: CAGRGGYTF.

This clone was counted only a few times. V gene TRBV27 combines with J gene TRBJ2-3, with 8 bases matching TRBD2. This CDR3 has 16 amino acids. The J segment lost 3 bases and the V segment lost 3 bases, leaving 8 bases of the junction unmatched. CDR1 MNHEY and CDR2 SMNVEV come from the germline V gene (reference sequence). The CDR3 nucleotides are TGTGCCAGCAGTTTGAGCGGGAGATGGAGTACAGATACGCAGTATTTT. The encoded protein is CASSLSGRWSTDTQYF.

This clone was seen a few times. The V and J genes are TRBV10-3 and TRBJ1-2, with 10 positions matching TRBD1. The CDR3 runs 12 residues. Losses at the gene ends were 11 bases for V and 4 bases for J; bases not matched to a gene: 4. Per germline, CDR1 ENHRY and CDR2 SYGVKD. CDR3: CAVTGGSYGYTF. The CDR3, as DNA: TGTGCCGTGACAGGGGGCAGCTATGGCTACACCTTC.

The CDR3 DNA reads as TGTGCCAGCAGCCCTGGACAGGGCCTCAGGGAAGGTGAAAAACTGTTTTTT. Amino acids: CASSPGQGLREGEKLFF. This chain links TRBV5-4 with TRBJ1-4, with TRBD1 identical over 8 bases. Per germline, CDR1 SGHNT and CDR2 YYREEE (reference sequence). The CDR3 is 17 amino acids. V trimming: 4 bases; J trimming: 7 bases; junction bases outside the gene matches: 15.

The chain employs TRBV25-1 and TRBJ2-1; 12 positions match TRBD2. CDR3 length equals 16 residues. In germline, CDR1 is MGHDK, CDR2 SYGVNS. The trim removed 6 bases at V and 10 bases at J, leaving 13 bases unmatched. For the CDR3, the DNA is TGTGCCAGCAGCGGGGGACCTAGCGGGAGGGCCAGGGAGCAGTTCTTC. Protein: CASSGGPSGRAREQFF.

V is TRBV5-1 and J is TRBJ2-1, with 7 bases aligning to TRBD2. Germline V gene sequence: CDR1 SGHRS, CDR2 YFSETQ. The CDR3 covers 16 residues. The V gene end was trimmed by 6 bases and the J gene end by 0 bases; junction bases not matched to a gene: 9. Here the CDR3 reads CASMREGGFSYNEQFF. In DNA form, the CDR3 reads TGCGCCAGCATGAGGGAGGGCGGGTTCTCCTACAATGAGCAGTTCTTC.

This rearrangement joins TRBV19 to TRBJ2-2, with 9 nucleotides matching TRBD1. Per germline, CDR1 LNHDA and CDR2 SQIVND (reference sequence). The CDR3 length is 16 residues. Trimming removed 6 bases from V and 4 bases from J; junction bases left unmatched: 9. The CDR3 here is CASRPRQGGGTGELFF. CDR3 DNA sequence: TGTGCCAGTAGGCCTCGACAGGGGGGAGGCACCGGGGAGCTGTTTTTT.

This rearrangement joins TRBV5-1 to TRBJ1-1; D remains ambiguous. The CDR3 has 15 residues. Trimming shortened V by 0 bases and J by 4 bases, and 13 bases separated the two germline ends. Germline assignment: CDR1 SGHRS and CDR2 YFSETQ. The DNA for the CDR3 is TGCGCCAGCAGCTTGGAAGGAGGGTCGACCACTGAAGCTTTCTTT. Translation: CASSLEGGSTTEAFF.

CDR3 residues: CASSFREAGELFF. CDR3 DNA: TGTGCCAGCAGCTTCCGCGAGGCCGGGGAGCTGTTTTTT. This chain joins TRBV11-1 and TRBJ2-2; no clear D gene. V was pared by 3 bases and J by 6 bases, with 8 bases between. This CDR3 has 13 residues. Germline V gives CDR1 SGHAT, CDR2 FQDESV (reference sequence).

J is TRBJ2-1 and V is TRBV29-1; 8 positions agree with TRBD2. J was trimmed by 0 bases and V by 3 bases; bases with no gene match: 7. This CDR3 spans 16 amino acids. The germline gives CDR1 SQVTM, CDR2 ANQGSEA. The CDR3 spells CSVENSGTGSYNEQFF. In nucleotides, the CDR3 is TGCAGCGTTGAGAATAGCGGGACCGGCTCCTACAATGAGCAGTTCTTC.

V gene TRBV9 combines with J gene TRBJ1-2; D gene uncertain. The CDR3 covers 14 residues. V lost 0 bases, J lost 8 bases, and 14 bases lay in between. Germline CDR1 SGDLS, CDR2 YYNGEE. The CDR3 loop reads CASSVVEVGSGYTF. CDR3 DNA sequence: TGTGCCAGCAGCGTAGTGGAGGTCGGATCGGGCTACACCTTC.

This chain joins TRBV5-8 and TRBJ2-3, with 8 nucleotides matching TRBD2. V shed 1 base and J 2 bases; nucleotides not matched to a gene: 9. This CDR3 has 17 amino acids. Germline V CDR1 and CDR2: SGHTS, YDEGEE. The CDR3 here is CASSLTGLAGNTDTQYF. For the CDR3, the DNA is TGTGCCAGCAGCTTGACAGGTCTAGCGGGCAACACAGATACGCAGTATTTT.

A few counts support this clone. This chain links TRBV5-1 with TRBJ2-5, with a tentative D call TRBD1 (8 bases). V was shortened by 7 bases and J by 5 bases, with 18 bases between the two germline ends. This CDR3 is built from 14 residues. Germline assignment: CDR1 SGHRS and CDR2 YFSETQ. The CDR3 here is CASARQGRGETQYF. The CDR3, as DNA: TGCGCCAGCGCCCGACAGGGGCGGGGGGAGACCCAGTACTTC.

The J gene is TRBJ2-2, the V gene TRBV6-1, with 7 bases aligning to TRBD1. J gave up 5 bases and V 5 bases, and 5 bases lay outside the gene matches. The CDR3 sequence is 14 residues long. In germline, CDR1 is MNHNS, CDR2 SASEGT. The CDR3: CASSSRQGTGELFF. CDR3 bases: TGTGCCAGCAGTTCCCGACAGGGAACCGGGGAGCTGTTTTTT.

The chain links TRBV27 to TRBJ2-1, with D perhaps matching TRBD1 (6 bases). Trimming cost V 2 bases and J 3 bases, with 17 bases left between them. Germline V gene sequence: CDR1 MNHEY, CDR2 SMNVEV (reference sequence). The CDR3 has 17 amino acids. The CDR3: CASSLSGRGQNYNEQFF. The CDR3 nucleotides read TGTGCCAGCAGTTTAAGTGGGCGCGGACAGAACTACAATGAGCAGTTCTTC.

The CDR3 protein is CASSPRPLTSGEETQYF. Here the CDR3 DNA reads TGTGCCAGCAGCCCCCGCCCCCTTACTAGCGGGGAAGAGACCCAGTACTTC. This chain connects TRBV9 to TRBJ2-5; TRBD2 matches at 10 bases. Trimming cost V 4 bases and J 3 bases; bases outside gene matches: 12. CDR1 SGDLS and CDR2 YYNGEE come from the germline V gene. This CDR3 region has 17 residues.

The sample holds a few counts of this clone. The chain is built from TRBV18 and TRBJ2-7; 7 bases agree with TRBD1. With V trimmed by 6 bases and J by 4 bases, 12 bases remained unmatched. CDR1 is KGHSH, CDR2 LQKENI, per germline. The CDR3 runs 15 residues. The CDR3 loop reads CASSPDRALPYEQYF. The CDR3 DNA sequence: TGTGCCAGCTCCCCCGACAGGGCTCTCCCTTACGAGCAGTACTTC.

The chain is built from TRBV19 and TRBJ2-7, with 11 nucleotides matching TRBD2. Trimming took 2 bases from V and 5 from J; bases not matched to a gene: 8. CDR3 length equals 16 residues. Germline V gives CDR1 LNHDA, CDR2 SQIVND (reference sequence). The CDR3 nucleotides are TGTGCCAGTAGTATACGGCGGAAACTAGCGGGAGACGAGCAGTACTTC. It specifies CASSIRRKLAGDEQYF.

This clone was counted a few times. The chain couples TRBV19 to TRBJ2-3; the match to TRBD2 covers 10 bases. J lost 4 bases, V lost 5 bases, and 6 bases had no gene match. This CDR3 has 15 residues. Germline V gives CDR1 LNHDA, CDR2 SQIVND (reference sequence). CDR3: CASSARTSGSDTQYF. CDR3 DNA sequence: TGTGCCAGTAGTGCTAGGACTAGCGGCTCAGATACGCAGTATTTT.

The V gene is TRBV7-6, the J gene TRBJ1-2; 7 bases fit TRBD1. The ends lost 4 bases at V and 4 bases at J; junction bases unmatched: 9. CDR3 size: 15 residues. The germline V gene has CDR1 SGHVS and CDR2 FNYEAQ. CDR3 loop: CASSSSPGQPYGYTF. CDR3 bases: TGTGCCAGCAGCTCGAGTCCGGGACAGCCCTATGGCTACACCTTC. Based on the CDR3 plus reference TRBV7-6 and TRBJ1-2, the full variable domain is GAGVSQSPRYKVTKRGQDVALRCDPISGHVSLYWYRQALGQGPEFLTYFNYEAQQDKSGLPNDRFSAERPEGSISTLTIQRTEQRDSAMYRCASSSSPGQPYGYTFGSGTRLTVV.

The gene calls are TRBV6-6 and TRBJ2-5, with 7 positions matching TRBD2. CDR1 MNHNY and CDR2 SVGAGI come from the germline V gene (reference sequence). The CDR3 runs 13 residues. Losses at the gene ends were 8 bases for V and 3 bases for J; bases not matched to a gene: 6. CDR3 sequence reads: CASCPSGEETQYF. The CDR3 DNA follows: TGTGCCAGCTGCCCAAGCGGGGAAGAGACCCAGTACTTC.

The J gene is TRBJ1-1, the V gene TRBV5-5; 8 positions agree with TRBD1. The germline V gene has CDR1 SGHKS and CDR2 YYEKEE (reference sequence). The V and J ends lost 5 bases and 4 bases, in that order; junction bases with no gene match: 10. The CDR3 length is 15 residues. The CDR3 region is CASSLITGGRTEAFF. The DNA for the CDR3 is TGTGCCAGCAGTTTGATTACAGGGGGGCGCACTGAAGCTTTCTTT.

The chain has TRBV5-4 and TRBJ1-1; 7 bases map to TRBD1. V was pared by 4 bases and J by 5 bases, with 14 bases of the junction left unmatched. The V gene's germline CDR1 is SGHNT and CDR2 YYREEE (reference sequence). The length of the CDR3 is 16 residues. As DNA, the CDR3 is TGTGCCAGCAGCCCATCTTCAGGGGGATCGGGGACTGAAGCTTTCTTT. Translating gives CASSPSSGGSGTEAFF.

V gene TRBV28 combines with J gene TRBJ1-2; possibly TRBD1 for D (6 bases). Germline CDR1 MDHEN, CDR2 SYDVKM. The CDR3 length is 13 residues. The V and J ends lost 6 bases and 3 bases respectively, with 11 bases between them. Here the CDR3 DNA reads TGTGCCAGCAGATGGACAGCATACTATGGCTACACCTTC. Its translation is CASRWTAYYGYTF.

A single count supports this clone. The V gene is TRBV29-1, the J gene TRBJ1-1; TRBD1 might be the D (5 bases). This CDR3 contains 15 residues. The germline V and J ends were trimmed by 6 bases and 1 base, with 18 bases remaining between them. Germline V lookup: CDR1 SQVTM, CDR2 ANQGSEA. The DNA for the CDR3 is TGCAGCGTCTCACCCCGGGGGGGTTCGAACACTGAAGCTTTCTTT. Translation gives CSVSPRGGSNTEAFF.

The chain joins TRBV4-2 to TRBJ2-5; 9 nucleotides match TRBD2. The V gene's germline CDR1 is LGHNA and CDR2 YNFKEQ. With V trimmed by 0 bases and J by 2 bases, 4 bases remained unmatched. This CDR3 has 16 residues. CDR3: CASSQDPLAGQETQYF. CDR3 DNA sequence: TGTGCCAGCAGCCAAGATCCCCTAGCGGGACAAGAGACCCAGTACTTC.